This T cell receptor (beta chain) was sequenced in a study of blood T cells in healthy people across ages (dated by TCRdb to about 2015). For the wider study: In model experiments, roughly one uniquely barcoded TCR beta cDNA molecule per two T cells was captured by template switching. Age-related changes in TCR beta repertoire diversity were measured in the study by deep sequencing normalized with unique cDNA molecular identifiers. Donors were grouped into four age groups: young (average approximately 16 years), middle-aged (39), aged (around 66) and long-lived (around 82). Donors of different ages were randomly distributed across sequencing lanes to avoid experimental bias. For two donors (one aged 18 to 30 and one aged 80 or older), the study analyzed two additional independent replicas of 1 million unique cDNA reads from the same blood draw. Results and caveats for the whole study, not just this receptor: The CMV infection status of donors was not known, potentially confounding age-related changes in expanded clonotypes. Observed TCR beta diversity per million T cells fell roughly linearly with age, and a significant reduction was already apparent by age roughly 40. Since profiling was done on bulk unsorted PBMCs, naive and antigen-experienced compartments could not be conclusively compared. Estimates of total diversity based on one million sequenced T cells were considered lower bounds and underestimates. There was a strong correlation between observed TCR beta diversity and the percentage of naive T cells measured by flow cytometry. Compared with the aged group, more naive CD4+ T cells, fewer expanded clones and increased TCR diversity were shown by the long-lived group, suggesting age selection.

Unmatched junction bases come to 15, with V trimmed by 4 bases and J by 5 bases. Counted from cysteine to phenylalanine, this CDR3 has 18 amino acids. Kept here is only the CDR3 DNA, which spans 54 bases and is read in frame from base 1. The germline V gene sets CDR1 to SGHTA and CDR2 to FQGNSA. The library was generated by 5' RACE. The instrument was an Illumina HiSeq 2500. A second PCR of about 7 to 12 cycles was run with a J-beta primer mix and a sample-barcoded 5' primer. A unique molecular identifier was introduced onto each TCR beta cDNA molecule by a template-switch 5' adaptor carrying 12 random nucleotides. At least 3 million CDR3-containing paired-end reads were obtained from each sample. First-strand cDNA was synthesized from all RNA with the Mint cDNA synthesis kit, primed by a TRBC-specific oligonucleotide. All cDNA was treated with uracil-DNA glycosylase and then went through a first 18-cycle PCR with the universal primers M1SS and BC2_uni_R. Processing in the source paper ran as follows. For normalization, 1 million high-quality reads were randomly selected from each sample, with every read carrying a distinct molecular identifier. Reads sharing molecular identifiers were discarded rather than binned into consensus sequences. MiTCR, run with a Q25 quality threshold and the strictest error-elimination algorithm, handled CDR3 identification, clonotype clustering and error correction. A nonparametric unseen species model with Euler transformation was used to estimate lower-bound total TCR beta diversity. Starting from the raw public reads, TCRdb applied fastp trimming at Q25, assembled clones with MiXCR and retained in-frame beta chains. One record per CDR3 amino acid sequence lists the most common genes and DNA. The V and J calls, along with clone size, are taken from TCRdb and not from the paper's own processing. This sample comprises 1.5 million to 2 million distinct CDR3 sequences, roughly 27% of them detected only once. About 8% of the sample is taken by the ten largest.

Systemically healthy Caucasian individuals from Russia, around 39 in total and aged roughly 6 to 100 years, were included as donors. Each donor gave 8 to 10 milliliters of peripheral blood, drawn into EDTA-treated Vacutainer tubes. PBMCs were isolated by Ficoll-Paque density-gradient centrifugation, with at least 6 million obtained per sample. Trizol reagent was used to extract total RNA from PBMCs, with at least 5.5 micrograms per sample. For every donor, flow cytometry on a PBMC aliquot measured the percentage of naive CD45RAhigh/CD27high T cells. This clonotype has at least ten counts. Its antigen specificity is not known. The input lacks base qualities; no much larger clone sits a single base away.

Sequencing used blood. The TCR sequence derives from a woman under 40 in good health. The chain is encoded by TRBV7-2 joined to TRBJ2-3, with TRBD1 identical over 10 junction bases. The nucleotide sequence reads TGTGCCAGCAGCTCGCCGGGACAGGGGAAGGTTCCAAGAGATACGCAGTATTTT. It encodes CASSSPGQGKVPRDTQYF.